This T cell receptor (beta chain) was recorded in a study of T cell responses to AZD1222 COVID-19 vaccine. Study outcomes and limitations: Repertoires in all cases were sampled only once the peak T cell response had passed. Among those given AZD1222, only five or six were seropositive at baseline. Clonal diversity was possibly underestimated, and the donors were mostly white British, with more females. Within unmutated variant regions lay the reported targets of nearly half of spike-specific TCRs.

Measured with immunoSEQ multiplex PCR; TCRdb has only the in-frame clones, and not every one. The profile shows roughly 70,000 clones, 89% of them singletons. This clone was observed once. The antigen remains undetermined. The clonotype was recovered from an adult who received the AZD1222 COVID-19 vaccine. This material consisted of peripheral blood, taken 28 days after the second AZD1222 dose.

The CDR3 here is CASPEPGVGYTF. In DNA, the CDR3 is TGTGCCAGCCCTGAACCCGGAGTTGGCTACACCTTC. The chain recombines TRBV21-1 with TRBJ1-2. TRBV21-1 is a pseudogene locus. This CDR3 is built from 12 residues.